A single sample is the source of the 19 T cell receptor beta chains below, sequenced in a study of blood T cell repertoires in COVID-19. Generated by immunoSEQ multiplex PCR, the TCRdb table keeps only in-frame clones and is missing some. The table has roughly 330,000 clones, around 87% seen once. The specimen sequenced was peripheral blood. Receptors originate from a woman aged 50 to 65 with active or convalescent COVID-19.

This chain links TRBV7-6 with TRBJ1-2; TRBD1 is a possible D gene (5 bases). Between the trimmed V and J ends, which lost 2 bases and 4 bases, there was a span of 17 bases. In germline, CDR1 is SGHVS, CDR2 FNYEAQ. The length of the CDR3 is 16 residues. The CDR3: CASSLPVTGPTYGYTF. The CDR3 nucleotides read TGTGCCAGCAGCTTACCCGTCACAGGACCCACCTATGGCTACACCTTC.

This chain joins TRBV5-1 and TRBJ2-3; 8 nucleotides match TRBD1. The CDR3 has 17 residues. Per the germline V gene, CDR1 is SGHRS and CDR2 is YFSETQ. Trimming at V came to 3 bases and at J to 4 bases, leaving 13 bases not matched to a gene. The DNA for the CDR3 is TGCGCCAGCAGCTCCTCAGGGACAGGTCTGGGCCCAGATACGCAGTATTTT. Amino acid sequence: CASSSSGTGLGPDTQYF.

The chain joins TRBV5-1 to TRBJ1-2, with 7 bases that match TRBD1. Trimming at V came to 3 bases and at J to 0 bases, leaving 5 bases not matched to a gene. The CDR3 is 15 amino acids. The germline V gene encodes CDR1 SGHRS and CDR2 YFSETQ. CDR3 nucleotide sequence: TGCGCCAGCAGCTCCGGACAGGCGACTAACTATGGCTACACCTTC. This encodes CASSSGQATNYGYTF.

This clone has only one observation. The CDR3 loop reads CASSSGQNYGYTF. CDR3 nucleotides: TGTGCCAGCTCATCCGGACAGAACTATGGCTACACCTTC. V is TRBV18 and J is TRBJ1-2; weak D call: TRBD1 (6 bases). V lost 5 bases and J 2 bases, leaving 9 bases between the germline ends. This CDR3 is 13 amino acids long. Germline CDR1 KGHSH, CDR2 LQKENI.

The chain links TRBV5-4 to TRBJ1-3, with 8 positions matching TRBD1. The CDR3 is 13 amino acids. J lost 4 bases, V lost 3 bases, and 0 bases had no gene match. Per germline, CDR1 SGHNT and CDR2 YYREEE (reference sequence). The CDR3 sequence: CASSYRGGNTIYF. CDR3 sequence (DNA): TGTGCCAGCAGCTACAGGGGGGGAAACACCATATATTTT.

The chain links TRBV27 to TRBJ1-6; 9 nucleotides align to TRBD1. Looked up from germline, CDR1 is MNHEY and CDR2 is SMNVEV (reference sequence). Trimming at V came to 4 bases and at J to 6 bases, leaving 4 bases not matched to a gene. CDR3 length: 15 residues. The CDR3 nucleotides are TGTGCCAGCAGTTGGGACAGGGTGGGTAATTCACCCCTCCACTTT. It codes for CASSWDRVGNSPLHF.

The gene calls are TRBV9 and TRBJ1-2; D unclear. The CDR3 has 13 amino acids. V dropped 6 bases and J dropped 1 base, with 10 bases sitting between them. CDR1 is SGDLS and CDR2 is YYNGEE in the germline V gene. In nucleotides, the CDR3 is TGTGCCAGCACCCGAGACAATAACTATGGCTACACCTTC. Its protein product is CASTRDNNYGYTF. Filled out from reference TRBV9 and TRBJ1-2, the complete variable domain reads DSGVTQTPKHLITATGQRVTLRCSPRSGDLSVYWYQQSLDQGLQFLIQYYNGEERAKGNILERFSAQQFPDLHSELNLSSLELGDSALYFCASTRDNNYGYTFGSGTRLTVV.

J is TRBJ2-7 and V is TRBV4-3, with D maybe TRBD2 (5 bases). Trimming shortened V by 4 bases and J by 5 bases, and 15 bases separated the two germline ends. The CDR3 consists of 14 residues. In germline, CDR1 is LGHNA, CDR2 YSLEER. CDR3 in DNA: TGCGCCAGCAGCCCCCGCGGGCCTAAGGACGAGCAGTACTTC. Its protein is CASSPRGPKDEQYF.

The genes are TRBV9 and TRBJ2-1; tentative D call: TRBD2 (5 bases). Between the trimmed V and J ends, which lost 5 bases and 1 base, there was a span of 13 bases. This CDR3 comprises 15 residues. Per germline, CDR1 SGDLS and CDR2 YYNGEE. CDR3 loop: CASSEIAGSYNEQFF. The CDR3 coding sequence is TGTGCCAGCAGTGAGATTGCGGGTTCCTACAATGAGCAGTTCTTC.

The chain joins TRBV2 to TRBJ1-1; D not resolved. Trimming took off 1 base at V and 0 bases at J, with 6 bases between the two ends. The CDR3 has 14 amino acids. CDR1 is SNHLY and CDR2 is FYNNEI in the germline V gene. CDR3 loop: CASSEVSVNTEAFF. In nucleotides, the CDR3 is TGTGCCAGCAGTGAAGTTTCAGTGAACACTGAAGCTTTCTTT.

This chain joins TRBV24-1 and TRBJ2-5; D remains ambiguous. Germline V lookup: CDR1 KGHDR, CDR2 SFDVKD. The CDR3 totals 12 residues. Trimming stripped 3 bases from V and 2 bases from J, with 3 bases between. CDR3 sequence (DNA): TGTGCCACCAGTGATCCTCAAGAGACCCAGTACTTC. Protein product: CATSDPQETQYF.

The J gene is TRBJ1-4, the V gene TRBV30; 7 bases are a match to TRBD1. CDR1 is GTSNPN, CDR2 SVGIG, per germline (reference sequence). The trim removed 2 bases at V and 11 bases at J, leaving 11 bases unmatched. This CDR3 contains 14 residues. CDR3 amino acids: CAWSSTGERRKLFF. CDR3 bases: TGTGCCTGGAGTTCCACAGGGGAGAGGAGGAAACTGTTTTTT.

The J gene is TRBJ1-1, the V gene TRBV19; 7 bases map to TRBD1. V shed 8 bases, J shed 4 bases, and the junction held 7 bases outside the gene matches. Germline V gene sequence: CDR1 LNHDA, CDR2 SQIVND (reference sequence). CDR3 length equals 13 residues. CDR3 loop: CASSQGRGTEAFF. CDR3 nucleotide sequence: TGTGCCAGTTCACAGGGGAGAGGCACTGAAGCTTTCTTT.

V usage is TRBV7-9 and J usage is TRBJ1-1; perhaps TRBD1 as D (6 bases). V lost 5 bases to trimming and J lost 5 bases, with 12 bases between them. There are 13 residues in the CDR3. Germline V gives CDR1 SEHNR, CDR2 FQNEAQ (reference sequence). CDR3 bases: TGTGCCAGCAGCCGGTACCAGGGGACTGAAGCTTTCTTT. As protein: CASSRYQGTEAFF.

This chain links TRBV25-1 with TRBJ1-1, with a weak D call TRBD1 (5 bases). Germline CDR1 and CDR2: MGHDK and SYGVNS. The CDR3 consists of 13 residues. V gave up 11 bases and J gave up 0 bases, with 13 bases separating them. DNA for the CDR3: TGTGCCGTCAGAGAGACAGTGAACACTGAAGCTTTCTTT. Residues: CAVRETVNTEAFF.

The chain links TRBV30 to TRBJ1-5, with 7 bases that match TRBD1. This CDR3 has 14 amino acids. Germline V gene sequence: CDR1 GTSNPN, CDR2 SVGIG (reference sequence). The trim removed 0 bases at V and 4 bases at J, leaving 3 bases unmatched. The CDR3 nucleotides are TGTGCCTGGAGTGTAGGGGGCAGGAATCAGCCCCAGCATTTT. This encodes CAWSVGGRNQPQHF.

The chain employs TRBV19 and TRBJ1-2, with no clear D. Germline V lookup: CDR1 LNHDA, CDR2 SQIVND (reference sequence). The CDR3 is 15 residues long. Trimming shortened V by 1 base and J by 2 bases, and 11 bases separated the two germline ends. The CDR3 is CASSIGTAGNYGYTF. Here the CDR3 DNA reads TGTGCCAGTAGTATAGGAACAGCCGGAAACTATGGCTACACCTTC.

V usage is TRBV27 and J usage is TRBJ1-4, with D possibly being TRBD1 (6 bases). V lost 0 bases, J lost 7 bases, and 12 bases lay in between. The CDR3 totals 15 residues. Germline CDR1 reads MNHEY; CDR2 reads SMNVEV (reference sequence). The CDR3 sequence: CASSLSLGAREKLFF. The CDR3 bases are TGTGCCAGCAGTTTATCGTTGGGGGCCCGTGAAAAACTGTTTTTT.

The J gene is TRBJ1-3, the V gene TRBV5-5, with 7 positions matching TRBD1. The germline V gene has CDR1 SGHKS and CDR2 YYEKEE (reference sequence). There are 15 residues in the CDR3. Trimming removed 0 bases from V and 7 bases from J; junction bases left unmatched: 7. This CDR3 reads CASSLDGRGSNTIYF. CDR3 nucleotide sequence: TGTGCCAGCAGCTTGGATGGCAGGGGGTCCAACACCATATATTTT.